These 8 T cell receptor beta chains were sequenced from one sample in a study of Graves' ophthalmopathy and Graves' hyperthyroidism. For repertoire sequencing, the TCR beta CDR3 regions were amplified from RNA transcripts. The first round was an RT-PCR with HTBI primers, and the second round was a multiplex PCR. From the multiplex PCR reads, TCRdb called clonotypes with MiXCR, one entry per CDR3 protein. The sample includes approximately 460,000 distinct CDR3 sequences, around 15% of them seen just once. Sample: blood. These receptors were taken from a woman aged 25 to 39 with Graves' ophthalmopathy.

This clonotype was detected many times. The V call is TRBV4-2, the J call TRBJ1-2, with D hard to call. This CDR3 comprises 12 residues. V was trimmed by 0 bases and J by 4 bases, leaving 3 bases between them. Germline CDR1 and CDR2: LGHNA and YNFKEQ. As DNA, the CDR3 is TGTGCCAGCAGCCAAGACCCCTATGGCTACACCTTC. This encodes CASSQDPYGYTF.

The table lists this clonotype with many counts. The V gene is TRBV24-1, the J gene TRBJ1-1; weak D call: TRBD1 (5 bases). V lost 4 bases and J lost 5, with 19 bases in between. Germline loops: CDR1 KGHDR, CDR2 SFDVKD. This CDR3 comprises 16 residues. CDR3 DNA: TGTGCCACCAGTGACCGCCGGGACTTGGGTCCGACTGAAGCTTTCTTT. Translation: CATSDRRDLGPTEAFF.

The chain is built from TRBV6-1 and TRBJ2-7; 7 nucleotides agree with TRBD1. The CDR3 consists of 13 residues. CDR1 is MNHNS and CDR2 is SASEGT in the germline V gene. V trimming: 5 bases; J trimming: 5 bases; junction bases outside the gene matches: 6. As DNA, the CDR3 is TGTGCCAGCAGTAGACAGGGTCTCGACGAGCAGTACTTC. As protein: CASSRQGLDEQYF.

This clonotype occurred many times. This chain joins TRBV28 and TRBJ2-5, with no clear D. This CDR3 is built from 15 residues. The ends were cut back, 5 bases at V and 7 bases at J, with 20 bases in the middle. In germline, CDR1 is MDHEN, CDR2 SYDVKM. The CDR3 spells CASSATPMQFRTQYF. The DNA of the CDR3 is TGTGCCAGCAGTGCCACCCCGATGCAGTTTAGGACCCAGTACTTC. The full variable domain, its missing parts supplied by reference TRBV28 and TRBJ2-5, is DVKVTQSSRYLVKRTGEKVFLECVQDMDHENMFWYRQDPGLGLRLIYFSYDVKMKEKGDIPEGYSVSREKKERFSLILESASTNQTSMYLCASSATPMQFRTQYFGPGTRLLVL.

The J gene is TRBJ1-5, the V gene TRBV6-1; a weak D match, TRBD1 (5 bases). V was pared by 4 bases and J by 7 bases, with 11 bases between. This CDR3 contains 13 residues. From germline, CDR1 is MNHNS and CDR2 SASEGT. CDR3 protein: CASSGGVWQPQHF. For the CDR3, the DNA is TGTGCCAGCAGTGGGGGGGTATGGCAGCCCCAGCATTTT.

This clonotype was detected only a few times. The V call is TRBV5-6, the J call TRBJ2-7; tentatively, D is TRBD1 or TRBD2 (6 bases each). CDR1 SGHDT and CDR2 YYEEEE come from the germline V gene. The CDR3 length is 14 residues. The germline V and J ends were trimmed by 4 bases and 5 bases, with 16 bases remaining between them. The CDR3 coding sequence is TGTGCCAGCAGCCAGGGACACGGGGGTGACGAGCAGTACTTC. It yields the protein CASSQGHGGDEQYF.

The chain is built from TRBV12-3 or TRBV12-4 and TRBJ1-2, with D possibly being TRBD1 (5 bases). This CDR3 contains 13 residues. Deletions cut 6 bases from V and 1 base from J, with 9 bases between. The CDR3 DNA is TGTGCCAGCAGGGCACAGGTTAACTATGGCTACACCTTC. Translating it yields CASRAQVNYGYTF.

This clonotype came up many times. This chain joins TRBV6-1 and TRBJ1-1; the match to TRBD1 covers 7 bases. Germline V gene lookup returns CDR1 MNHNS and CDR2 SASEGT. CDR3 length equals 15 residues. V was clipped by 6 bases and J by 0 bases; unmatched bases: 7. The CDR3 here is CASRETGAVNTEAFF. The CDR3 DNA follows: TGTGCCAGCAGGGAAACAGGGGCGGTGAACACTGAAGCTTTCTTT.